These T cell receptor beta chains were read from a single sample in a study of response to subunit inactivated influenza vaccine. TCRdb fed the RT-PCR reads into MiXCR, producing one record per CDR3 protein. This sample has 500,000 to 550,000 distinct CDR3 sequences; 6.5% to 8% occur once, and the top ten carry 10% to 15%. This sample comprised PBMCs from blood, obtained roughly 24 months after vaccination. The receptors were gathered from a man between 50 and 75 years old who received an inactivated influenza vaccine. The CDR3 runs from the conserved cysteine through the conserved F or W. Each record gives: clone size, V gene, J gene, D gene, CDR3 protein, CDR3 DNA. The D gene is left open where the match is weak. Size tells how often a clone was seen (once, few, many) or the class of an expanded clone, and some rows leave it out.

.	TRBV28	TRBJ2-3	.	CASILRDTQYF	TGTGCCAGCATCCTCCGGGATACGCAGTATTTT
many	TRBV7-3	TRBJ2-3	.	CASSFTGPDTQYF	TGTGCCAGCAGCTTTACGGGTCCAGATACGCAGTATTTT
.	TRBV19	TRBJ1-2	.	CASSELTESLGYTF	TGTGCCAGTAGTGAGTTGACTGAGAGCCTAGGCTACACCTTC
few	TRBV20-1	TRBJ2-5	.	CSARRRGRETQYF	TGCAGTGCTAGACGCAGGGGACGAGAGACCCAGTACTTC
few	TRBV4-1	TRBJ1-2	.	CASSQDWGNYGYTF	TGCGCCAGCAGCCAAGATTGGGGCAACTATGGCTACACCTTC
.	TRBV27	TRBJ1-2	.	CASSLTEKGLHGYTF	TGTGCCAGCAGTTTAACTGAGAAGGGGTTGCATGGCTACACCTTC
few	TRBV10-3	TRBJ2-7	TRBD1	CAISETGTGSYEQYF	TGTGCCATCAGTGAAACCGGGACAGGCTCCTACGAGCAGTACTTC
.	TRBV20-1	TRBJ2-7	TRBD1	CSASRDRGREQYF	TGCAGTGCTAGTAGGGACAGGGGGCGCGAGCAGTACTTC
.	TRBV10-3	TRBJ2-2	TRBD2	CAISAISGGGTGELFF	TGTGCCATCAGTGCCATTAGCGGGGGAGGCACCGGGGAGCTGTTTTTT
.	TRBV7-3	TRBJ1-3	.	CASSKGPGGNTIYF	TGTGCCAGCAGCAAGGGTCCTGGGGGAAACACCATATATTTT
many	TRBV3-1	TRBJ2-3	TRBD2	CASSQGTSGLTQYF	TGTGCCAGCAGCCAAGGGACTAGCGGCCTTACGCAGTATTTT
.	TRBV19	TRBJ2-3	.	CASSIRGTSTDTQYF	TGTGCCAGTAGTATCCGGGGGACTAGCACAGATACGCAGTATTTT
many	TRBV6-1	TRBJ2-2	TRBD2	CASKGTSLSTGELFF	TGTGCCAGCAAAGGGACTAGCCTCAGCACCGGGGAGCTGTTTTTT
few	TRBV20-1	TRBJ1-1	TRBD1	CSASQDRGYMNTEAFF	TGCAGTGCTAGTCAGGACAGGGGTTACATGAACACTGAAGCTTTCTTT
.	TRBV20-1	TRBJ2-5	TRBD2	CSARDILAGEETQYF	TGCAGTGCTAGAGATATCCTAGCGGGAGAAGAGACCCAGTACTTC
.	TRBV7-9	TRBJ2-5	TRBD2	CASSHQREVSQETQYF	TGTGCCAGCAGCCACCAGCGGGAGGTCTCTCAAGAGACCCAGTACTTC